The source of this T cell receptor (beta chain) is a study of T cells in Graves' hyperthyroidism and ophthalmopathy. Points from the study as a whole: Appearing also in blood were most of the thyroid clonotypes expanded above 0.001. Ophthalmopathy and stable hyperthyroidism were told apart by a 13 V-J model.

Notes on this clonotype: The antigen is not known.

Trimming stripped 6 bases from V and 3 bases from J, with 17 bases between. CDR1 and CDR2 from the germline V gene are ENHRY and SYGVKD. This CDR3 has 16 residues. Amplification yielded TCR beta CDR3 regions, with RNA transcripts as the source. RT-PCR in the first round (using the HTBI primer set) targeted the TCR CDR3. TCRdb recomputed calls from the multiplex PCR reads with MiXCR, one row per CDR3 protein. This table holds roughly 550,000 distinct CDR3 sequences, about 16% found once. Ophthalmopathy cases scored 3 or more on the Clinical Activity Score and 4 or more on NOSPECS grade, with duration below 3 months.

The TCR was taken from a woman aged 30 to 39 with Graves' ophthalmopathy. V is TRBV10-3 and J is TRBJ2-2; D is unclear. Sequences were obtained from blood. CDR3 sequence: CAIRIFQTNYTGELFF. DNA of the CDR3: TGTGCCATCAGAATTTTCCAGACAAACTACACCGGGGAGCTGTTTTTT.